This TCR beta chain was recovered during a study of CD8 T cells in Susac syndrome. Reverse transcription of about 0.45 to 1 ug RNA was carried out with random hexamers. TCRdb reanalysed the immunoSEQ multiplex PCR reads using MiXCR and keeps one entry per CDR3 protein. The data hold roughly 200,000 distinct CDR3 sequences, with roughly 94% observed a single time. Germline V gene data show CDR1 as LNHNV and CDR2 as YYDKDF (reference sequence). The CDR3 is made up of 13 amino acids. V dropped 0 bases and J dropped 13 bases, with 10 bases sitting between them. This chain uses TRBV15 with TRBJ1-6, with D possibly TRBD1 on 5 matching bases. Sequenced material: CD4+ T cells from PBMCs. The TCR was taken from a human donor in good health. The CDR3 sequence is CATSRDKGSPLHF. The CDR3 DNA reads TGTGCCACCAGCAGAGATAAGGGGTCCCCCCTCCACTTT.